This TCR beta chain is from a study of blood T cell repertoires in COVID-19. The overall study: The United States, Italy and Spain provided the acute and convalescent COVID-19 samples. Nucleic acid was either cDNA or gDNA, and it came from T cells, B-cell-depleted T cells, or PBMCs.

Germline CDR1 DFQATT, CDR2 SNEGSKA (reference sequence). V was shortened by 3 bases and J by 5 bases, with 20 bases between the two germline ends. This CDR3 spans 16 amino acids. As processed by the authors: Reference gene primer amplification gave estimated nucleated cell counts. The method was immunoSEQ multiplex PCR; TCRdb's version includes in-frame clones alone and lacks a portion of them. The DNA was the basis for D and trimming; V, J and clone size are from that table. Of under 150,000 clones listed, around 84% were seen once; the top ten hold 3.4%. The rearrangement joins TRBV20-1 to TRBJ2-4; D perhaps matches TRBD2 (7 bases). This TCR derives from a man aged 35 to 55 with acute or convalescent COVID-19. Specimen: peripheral blood. The CDR3 DNA is TGCAGTGCTAGTAATACTAGGGGGGGAGTTCAAAACATTCAGTACTTC. This gives the protein CSASNTRGGVQNIQYF.